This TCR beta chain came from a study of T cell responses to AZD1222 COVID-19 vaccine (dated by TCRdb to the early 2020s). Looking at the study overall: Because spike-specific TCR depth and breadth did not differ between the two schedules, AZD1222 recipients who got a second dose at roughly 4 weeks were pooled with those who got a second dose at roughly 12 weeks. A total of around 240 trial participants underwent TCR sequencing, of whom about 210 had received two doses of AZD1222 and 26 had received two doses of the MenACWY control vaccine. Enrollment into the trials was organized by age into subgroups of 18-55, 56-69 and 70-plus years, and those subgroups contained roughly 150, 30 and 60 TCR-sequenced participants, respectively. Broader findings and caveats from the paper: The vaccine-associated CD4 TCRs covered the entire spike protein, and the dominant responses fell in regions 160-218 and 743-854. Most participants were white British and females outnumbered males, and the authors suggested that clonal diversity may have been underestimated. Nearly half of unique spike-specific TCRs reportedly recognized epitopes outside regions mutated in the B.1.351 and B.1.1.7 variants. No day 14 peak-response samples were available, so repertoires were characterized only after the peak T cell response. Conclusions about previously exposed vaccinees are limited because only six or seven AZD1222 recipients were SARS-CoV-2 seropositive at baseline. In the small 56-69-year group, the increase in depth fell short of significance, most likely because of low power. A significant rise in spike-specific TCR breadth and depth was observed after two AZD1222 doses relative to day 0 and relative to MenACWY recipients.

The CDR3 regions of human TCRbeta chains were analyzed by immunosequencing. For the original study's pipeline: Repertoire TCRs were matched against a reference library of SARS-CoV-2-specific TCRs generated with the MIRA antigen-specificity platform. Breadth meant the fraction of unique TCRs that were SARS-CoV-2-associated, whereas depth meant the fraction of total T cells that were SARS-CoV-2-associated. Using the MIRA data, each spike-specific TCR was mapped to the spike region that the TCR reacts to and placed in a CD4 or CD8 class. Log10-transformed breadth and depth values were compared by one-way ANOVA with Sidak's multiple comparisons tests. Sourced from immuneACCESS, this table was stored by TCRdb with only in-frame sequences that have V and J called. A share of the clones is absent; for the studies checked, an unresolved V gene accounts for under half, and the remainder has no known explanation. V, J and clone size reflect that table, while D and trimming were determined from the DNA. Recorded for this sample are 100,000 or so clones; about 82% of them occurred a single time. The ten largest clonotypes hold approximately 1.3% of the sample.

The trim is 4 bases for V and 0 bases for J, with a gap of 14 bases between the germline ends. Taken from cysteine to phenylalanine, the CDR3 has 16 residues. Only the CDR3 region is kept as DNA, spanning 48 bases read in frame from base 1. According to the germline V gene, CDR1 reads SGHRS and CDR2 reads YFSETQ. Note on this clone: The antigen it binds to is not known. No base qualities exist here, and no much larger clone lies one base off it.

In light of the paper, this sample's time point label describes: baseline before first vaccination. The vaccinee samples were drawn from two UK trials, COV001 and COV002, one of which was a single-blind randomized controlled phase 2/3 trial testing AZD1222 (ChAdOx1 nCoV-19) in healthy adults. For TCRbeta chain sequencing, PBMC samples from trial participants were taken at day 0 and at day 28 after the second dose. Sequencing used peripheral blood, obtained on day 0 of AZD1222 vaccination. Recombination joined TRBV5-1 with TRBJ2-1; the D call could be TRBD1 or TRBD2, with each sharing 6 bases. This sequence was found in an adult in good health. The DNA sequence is TGCGCCAGCAGCAGGGACGGGGGCAGCTCCTACAATGAGCAGTTCTTC. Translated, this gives CASSRDGGSSYNEQFF.